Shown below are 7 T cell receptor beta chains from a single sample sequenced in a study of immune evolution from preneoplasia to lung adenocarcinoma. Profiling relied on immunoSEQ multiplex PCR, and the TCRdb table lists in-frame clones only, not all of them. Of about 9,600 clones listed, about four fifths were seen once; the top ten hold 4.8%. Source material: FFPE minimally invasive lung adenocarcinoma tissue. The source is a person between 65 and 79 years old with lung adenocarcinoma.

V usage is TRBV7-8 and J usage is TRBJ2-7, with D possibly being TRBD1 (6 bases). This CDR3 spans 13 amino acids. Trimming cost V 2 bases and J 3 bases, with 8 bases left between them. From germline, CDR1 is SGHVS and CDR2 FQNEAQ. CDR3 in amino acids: CASSLNRDYEQYF. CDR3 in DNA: TGTGCCAGCAGCTTAAACAGGGACTACGAGCAGTACTTC.

The CDR3 sequence: CAWSGISTDTQYF. The CDR3 coding sequence is TGTGCCTGGAGTGGTATTAGCACAGATACGCAGTATTTT. This chain connects TRBV30 to TRBJ2-3; D remains ambiguous. The CDR3 length is 13 residues. Trimming took 1 base from V and 0 from J, leaving 5 bases between them. Germline V gene data show CDR1 as GTSNPN and CDR2 as SVGIG (reference sequence). Complete variable domain (other parts from reference TRBV30 and TRBJ2-3): SQTIHQWPATLVQPVGSPLSLECTVEGTSNPNLYWYRQAAGRGLQLLFYSVGIGQISSEVPQNLSASRPQDRQFILSSKKLLLSDSGFYLCAWSGISTDTQYFGPGTRLTVL.

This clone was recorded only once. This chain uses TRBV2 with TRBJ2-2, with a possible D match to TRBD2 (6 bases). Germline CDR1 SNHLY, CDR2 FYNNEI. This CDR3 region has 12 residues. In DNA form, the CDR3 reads TGTGCTAGCGGAAAGGACACCGGGGAGCTGTTTTTT. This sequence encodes CASGKDTGELFF.

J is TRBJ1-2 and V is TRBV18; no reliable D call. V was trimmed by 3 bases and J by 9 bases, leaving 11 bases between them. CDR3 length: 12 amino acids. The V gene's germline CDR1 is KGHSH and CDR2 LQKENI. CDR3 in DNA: TGTGCCAGCTCACCCAATTCGGGGAGCTACACCTTC. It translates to CASSPNSGSYTF. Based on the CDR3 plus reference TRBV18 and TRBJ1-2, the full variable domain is NAGVMQNPRHLVRRRGQEARLRCSPMKGHSHVYWYRQLPEEGLKFMVYLQKENIIDESGMPKERFSAEFPKEGPSILRIQQVVRGDSAAYFCASSPNSGSYTFGSGTRLTVV.

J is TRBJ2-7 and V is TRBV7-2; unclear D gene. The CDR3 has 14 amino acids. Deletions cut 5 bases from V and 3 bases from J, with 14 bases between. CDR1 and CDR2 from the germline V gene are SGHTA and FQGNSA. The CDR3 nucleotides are TGTGCCAGCAGCCCCTCTGTGGGGTACTACGAGCAGTACTTC. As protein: CASSPSVGYYEQYF.

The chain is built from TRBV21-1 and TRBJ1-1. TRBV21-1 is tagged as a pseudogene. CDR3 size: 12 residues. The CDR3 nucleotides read TGTGCCAGCAGCAGTGAGAACACTGAAGCTTTCTTT. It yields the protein CASSSENTEAFF.

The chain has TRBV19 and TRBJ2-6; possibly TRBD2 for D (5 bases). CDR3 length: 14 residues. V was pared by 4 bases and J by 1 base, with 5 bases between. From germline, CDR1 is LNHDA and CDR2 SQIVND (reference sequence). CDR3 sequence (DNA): TGTGCCAGTAGTACGGGGTCTGGGGCCAACGTCCTGACTTTC. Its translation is CASSTGSGANVLTF. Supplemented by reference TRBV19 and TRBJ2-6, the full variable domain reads DGGITQSPKYLFRKEGQNVTLSCEQNLNHDAMYWYRQDPGQGLRLIYYSQIVNDFQKGDIAEGYSVSREKKESFPLTVTSAQKNPTAFYLCASSTGSGANVLTFGAGSRLTVL.